This TCR beta chain is drawn from a study of blood T cell repertoires in COVID-19. Study summary: In each case, the material was cDNA or gDNA derived from T cells, B-cell-depleted T cells, or PBMCs.

Authors' data handling: Cell counts per sample came from amplifying reference gene primers. TCRdb keeps only in-frame clones here, not all; method: immunoSEQ multiplex PCR. That table is the source of V, J and clone size, and D and trimming were worked out from the DNA. The table shows around 180,000 clones, with around 83% occurring only once. This CDR3 is built from 15 residues. Germline lookup yields CDR1 MGHRA and CDR2 YSYEKL. After removal of 4 bases from V and 4 bases from J, the junction contained 5 bases not matched to a gene. V and J are TRBV4-1 and TRBJ1-1, with 11 bases matching TRBD1. This sequence originates from a woman in her 30s with active or convalescent COVID-19. The sample was peripheral blood. CDR3 amino acids: CASSPGQGAPTEAFF. The DNA of the CDR3 is TGCGCCAGCAGCCCAGGACAGGGGGCGCCCACTGAAGCTTTCTTT.